A single sample gave rise to the 6 T cell receptor beta chains below, sequenced in a study of blood T cell repertoires in COVID-19. Sequencing used immunoSEQ multiplex PCR; TCRdb keeps in-frame clones, though not all of them. The data hold under 80,000 clones, with around 89% observed a single time. Source material: peripheral blood. The receptors shown here come from a man in his 70s with active or convalescent COVID-19.

This clone occurred once. The J gene is TRBJ2-7, the V gene TRBV5-1, with 9 nucleotides matching TRBD1. The CDR3 is made up of 15 amino acids. With V trimmed by 4 bases and J by 6 bases, 11 bases remained unmatched. Germline V gene data show CDR1 as SGHRS and CDR2 as YFSETQ. In nucleotides, the CDR3 is TGCGCCAGCAGCGACCCGGGACAGGGAAACAGCGAGCAGTACTTC. Its translation is CASSDPGQGNSEQYF.

The V gene is TRBV30, the J gene TRBJ1-3, with D possibly being TRBD1 (6 bases). Trimming removed 8 bases at V and 2 bases at J, with 7 bases between. Germline V gene lookup returns CDR1 GTSNPN and CDR2 SVGIG (reference sequence). There are 11 residues in the CDR3. CDR3 residues: CARTAGNTIYF. CDR3 in DNA: TGTGCCCGGACAGCTGGAAACACCATATATTTT.

The chain links TRBV27 to TRBJ1-1; D gene ambiguous. The CDR3 spans 11 residues. The germline V gene encodes CDR1 MNHEY and CDR2 SMNVEV (reference sequence). V was cut by 8 bases and J by 4 bases, with 8 bases left in between. CDR3 sequence (DNA): TGTGCCAGCCACGGAGGCACTGAAGCTTTCTTT. It specifies CASHGGTEAFF.

The V gene is TRBV28, the J gene TRBJ2-7; 9 nucleotides match TRBD2. Germline lookup yields CDR1 MDHEN and CDR2 SYDVKM. V was clipped by 6 bases and J by 2 bases; unmatched bases: 5. The CDR3 consists of 14 residues. The chain's CDR3 is CASRLAGITYEQYF. CDR3 DNA sequence: TGTGCCAGCAGACTAGCGGGTATAACCTACGAGCAGTACTTC.

This sequence joins TRBV28 and TRBJ2-1; 7 bases fit TRBD2. J gave up 5 bases and V 3 bases, and 4 bases lay outside the gene matches. Germline values: CDR1 MDHEN, CDR2 SYDVKM. The CDR3 is 14 amino acids. The DNA for the CDR3 is TGTGCCAGCAGTTTCGACGGGGGGAACAATGAGCAGTTCTTC. It translates to CASSFDGGNNEQFF.

This chain connects TRBV11-3 to TRBJ1-3; D is uncertain. The germline V gene has CDR1 SGHNT and CDR2 YENEEA. The CDR3 spans 15 residues. Trimming cost V 5 bases and J 0 bases, with 11 bases left between them. CDR3: CASSPGGSSGNTIYF. The CDR3 nucleotides read TGTGCCAGCAGCCCTGGTGGGAGCTCTGGAAACACCATATATTTT.